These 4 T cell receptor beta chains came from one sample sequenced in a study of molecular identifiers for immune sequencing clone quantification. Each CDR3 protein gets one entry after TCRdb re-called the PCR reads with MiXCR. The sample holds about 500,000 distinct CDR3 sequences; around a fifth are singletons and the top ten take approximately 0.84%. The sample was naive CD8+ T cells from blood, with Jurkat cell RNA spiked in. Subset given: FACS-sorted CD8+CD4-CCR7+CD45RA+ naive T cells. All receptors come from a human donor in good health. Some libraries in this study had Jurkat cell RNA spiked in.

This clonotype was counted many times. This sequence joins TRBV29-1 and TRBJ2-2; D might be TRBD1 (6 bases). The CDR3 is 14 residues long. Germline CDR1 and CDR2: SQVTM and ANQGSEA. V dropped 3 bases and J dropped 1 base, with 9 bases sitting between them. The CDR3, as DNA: TGCAGCGTTGATGGCAGGGGGAACACCGGGGAGCTGTTTTTT. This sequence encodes CSVDGRGNTGELFF.

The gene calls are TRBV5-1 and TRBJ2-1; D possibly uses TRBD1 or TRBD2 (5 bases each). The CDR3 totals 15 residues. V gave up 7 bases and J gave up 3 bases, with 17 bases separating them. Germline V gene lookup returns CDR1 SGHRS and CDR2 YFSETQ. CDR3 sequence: CASYTGDPNYNEQFF. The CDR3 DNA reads TGCGCCAGCTATACCGGGGACCCAAACTACAATGAGCAGTTCTTC.

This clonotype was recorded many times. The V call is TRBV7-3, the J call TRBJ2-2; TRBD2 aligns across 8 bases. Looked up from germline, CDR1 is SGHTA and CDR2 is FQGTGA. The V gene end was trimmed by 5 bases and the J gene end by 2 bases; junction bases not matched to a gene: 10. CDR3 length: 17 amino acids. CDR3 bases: TGTGCCAGCAGCCCGGGACTAGACCCGGTAAACACCGGGGAGCTGTTTTTT. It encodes CASSPGLDPVNTGELFF.

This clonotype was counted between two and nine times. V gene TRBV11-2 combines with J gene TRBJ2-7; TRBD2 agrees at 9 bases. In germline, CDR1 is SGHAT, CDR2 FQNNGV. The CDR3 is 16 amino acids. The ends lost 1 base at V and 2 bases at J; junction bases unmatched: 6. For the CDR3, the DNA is TGTGCCAGCAGCTTAGTTCCTAGCGGGACGGCCTACGAGCAGTACTTC. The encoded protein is CASSLVPSGTAYEQYF.